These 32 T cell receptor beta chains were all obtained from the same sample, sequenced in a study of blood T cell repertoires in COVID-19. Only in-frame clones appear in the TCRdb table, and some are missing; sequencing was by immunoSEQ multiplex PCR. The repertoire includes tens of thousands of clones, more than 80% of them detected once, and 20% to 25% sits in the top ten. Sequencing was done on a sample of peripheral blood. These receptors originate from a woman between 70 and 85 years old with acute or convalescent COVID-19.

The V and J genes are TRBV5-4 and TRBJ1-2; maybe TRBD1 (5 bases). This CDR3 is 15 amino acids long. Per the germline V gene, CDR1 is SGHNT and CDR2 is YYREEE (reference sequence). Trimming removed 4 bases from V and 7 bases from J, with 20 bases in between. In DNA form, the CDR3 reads TGTGCCAGCAGCCACCGGGACGGAAGCGGGGGTGGCTACACCTTC. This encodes CASSHRDGSGGGYTF.

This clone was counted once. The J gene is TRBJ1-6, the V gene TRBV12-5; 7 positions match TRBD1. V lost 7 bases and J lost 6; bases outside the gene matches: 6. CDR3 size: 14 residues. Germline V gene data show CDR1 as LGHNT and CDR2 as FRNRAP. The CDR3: CASALTGVNSPLHF. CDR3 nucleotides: TGTGCTAGTGCCCTTACAGGGGTTAATTCACCCCTCCACTTT.

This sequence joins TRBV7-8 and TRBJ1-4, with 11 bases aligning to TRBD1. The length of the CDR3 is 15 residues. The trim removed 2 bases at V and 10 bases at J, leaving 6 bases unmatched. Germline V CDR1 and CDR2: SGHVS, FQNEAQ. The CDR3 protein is CASSLFRTGGLKLFF. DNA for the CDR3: TGTGCCAGCAGCTTATTCAGGACAGGGGGCTTAAAACTGTTTTTT.

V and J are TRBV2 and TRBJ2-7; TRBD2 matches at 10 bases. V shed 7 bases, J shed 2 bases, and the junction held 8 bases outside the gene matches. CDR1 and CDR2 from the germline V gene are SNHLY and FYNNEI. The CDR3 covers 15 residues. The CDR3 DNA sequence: TGTGCCAGCAATCTCGGACTAGCGGCGGCCTACGAGCAGTACTTC. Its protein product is CASNLGLAAAYEQYF. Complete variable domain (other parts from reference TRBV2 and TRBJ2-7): EPEVTQTPSHQVTQMGQEVILRCVPISNHLYFYWYRQILGQKVEFLVSFYNNEISEKSEIFDDQFSVERPDGSNFTLKIRSTKLEDSAMYFCASNLGLAAAYEQYFGPGTRLTVT.

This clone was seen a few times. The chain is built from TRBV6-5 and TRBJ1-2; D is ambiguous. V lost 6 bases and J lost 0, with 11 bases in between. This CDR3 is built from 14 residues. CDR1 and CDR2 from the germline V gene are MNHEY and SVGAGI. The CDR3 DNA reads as TGTGCCAGCAGAGTAAACGGAGCTAACTATGGCTACACCTTC. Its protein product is CASRVNGANYGYTF.

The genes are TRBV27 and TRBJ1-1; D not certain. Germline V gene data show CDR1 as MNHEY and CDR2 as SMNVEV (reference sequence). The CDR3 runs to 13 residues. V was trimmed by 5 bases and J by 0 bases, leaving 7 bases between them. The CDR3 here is CASSNQVNTEAFF. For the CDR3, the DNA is TGTGCCAGCAGTAATCAGGTGAACACTGAAGCTTTCTTT.

CDR3 protein: CASSWTSGFYNEQFF. Written as DNA, the CDR3 is TGCGCCAGCAGCTGGACTAGCGGGTTCTACAATGAGCAGTTCTTC. V and J are TRBV5-1 and TRBJ2-1; 11 nucleotides align to TRBD2. The CDR3 runs to 15 residues. Germline V lookup: CDR1 SGHRS, CDR2 YFSETQ. V lost 3 bases to trimming and J lost 3 bases; unmatched junction nucleotides: 2.

The CDR3 loop reads CASSRNRGRGPQHF. CDR3 sequence (DNA): TGTGCCAGCAGTCGAAACAGGGGCCGAGGGCCCCAGCATTTT. V usage is TRBV28 and J usage is TRBJ1-5, with 7 positions matching TRBD1. V lost 5 bases, J lost 9 bases, and 10 bases stayed unmatched. The CDR3 sequence is 14 residues long. Germline CDR1 MDHEN, CDR2 SYDVKM.

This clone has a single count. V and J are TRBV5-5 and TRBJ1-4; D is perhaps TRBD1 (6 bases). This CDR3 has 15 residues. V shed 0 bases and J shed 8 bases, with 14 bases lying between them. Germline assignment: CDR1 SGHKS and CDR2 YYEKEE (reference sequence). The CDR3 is CASSLVQGNSEKLFF. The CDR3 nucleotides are TGTGCCAGCAGCTTGGTACAGGGTAATAGCGAAAAACTGTTTTTT.

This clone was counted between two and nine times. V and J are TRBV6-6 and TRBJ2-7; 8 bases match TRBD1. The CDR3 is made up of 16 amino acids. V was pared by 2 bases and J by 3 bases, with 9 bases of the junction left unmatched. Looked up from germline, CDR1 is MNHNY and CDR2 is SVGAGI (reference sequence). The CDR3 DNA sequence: TGTGCCAGCAGTTACCCCGTAACAGGGGGATTCTACGAGCAGTACTTC. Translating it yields CASSYPVTGGFYEQYF.

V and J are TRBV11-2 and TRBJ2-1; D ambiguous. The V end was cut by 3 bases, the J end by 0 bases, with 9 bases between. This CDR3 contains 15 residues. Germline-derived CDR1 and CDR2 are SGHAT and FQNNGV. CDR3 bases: TGTGCCAGCAGCTTGTCCTTGAGCTCCTACAATGAGCAGTTCTTC. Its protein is CASSLSLSSYNEQFF.

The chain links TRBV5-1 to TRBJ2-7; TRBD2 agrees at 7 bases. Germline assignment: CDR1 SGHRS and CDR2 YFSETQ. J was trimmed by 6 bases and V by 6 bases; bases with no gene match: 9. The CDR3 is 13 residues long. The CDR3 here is CASKLPGLSEQYF. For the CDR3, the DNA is TGCGCCAGCAAATTACCGGGACTAAGCGAGCAGTACTTC.

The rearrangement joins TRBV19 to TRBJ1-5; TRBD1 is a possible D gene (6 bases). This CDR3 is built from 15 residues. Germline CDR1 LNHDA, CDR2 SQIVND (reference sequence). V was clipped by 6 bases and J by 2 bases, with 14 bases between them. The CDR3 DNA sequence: TGTGCCAGTAGGGGACAAGGGGTCCGCAATCAGCCCCAGCATTTT. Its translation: CASRGQGVRNQPQHF.

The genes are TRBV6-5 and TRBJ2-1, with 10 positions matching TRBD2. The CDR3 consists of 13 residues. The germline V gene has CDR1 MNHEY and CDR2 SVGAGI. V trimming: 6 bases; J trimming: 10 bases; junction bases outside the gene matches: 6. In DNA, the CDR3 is TGTGCCAGCAGATCCAGCGGGAGGGTCGAGCAGTTCTTC. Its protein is CASRSSGRVEQFF.

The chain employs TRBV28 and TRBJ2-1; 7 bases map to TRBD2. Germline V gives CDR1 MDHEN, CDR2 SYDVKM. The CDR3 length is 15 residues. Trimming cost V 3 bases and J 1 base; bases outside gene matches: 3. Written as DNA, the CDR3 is TGTGCCAGCAGTTTGATGGGGGGGTCCTACAATGAGCAGTTCTTC. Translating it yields CASSLMGGSYNEQFF.

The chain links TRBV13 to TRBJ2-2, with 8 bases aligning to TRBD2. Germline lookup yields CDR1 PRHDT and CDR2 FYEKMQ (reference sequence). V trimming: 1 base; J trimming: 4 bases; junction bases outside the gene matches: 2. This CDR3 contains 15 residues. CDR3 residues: CASSLEAGATGELFF. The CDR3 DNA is TGTGCCAGCAGCTTAGAAGCGGGAGCCACCGGGGAGCTGTTTTTT.

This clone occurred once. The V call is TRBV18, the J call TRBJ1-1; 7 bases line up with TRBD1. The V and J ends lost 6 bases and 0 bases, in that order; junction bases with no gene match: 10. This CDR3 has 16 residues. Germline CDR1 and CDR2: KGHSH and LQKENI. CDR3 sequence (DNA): TGTGCCAGCTCCGCCGCGACAGGGAAGATGAACACTGAAGCTTTCTTT. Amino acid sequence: CASSAATGKMNTEAFF.

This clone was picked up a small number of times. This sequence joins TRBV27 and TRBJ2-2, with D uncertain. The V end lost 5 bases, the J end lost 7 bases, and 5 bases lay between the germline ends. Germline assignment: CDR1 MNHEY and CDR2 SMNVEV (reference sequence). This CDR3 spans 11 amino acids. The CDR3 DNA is TGTGCCAGCAGTACGCGCGGGGAGCTGTTTTTT. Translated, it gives CASSTRGELFF.

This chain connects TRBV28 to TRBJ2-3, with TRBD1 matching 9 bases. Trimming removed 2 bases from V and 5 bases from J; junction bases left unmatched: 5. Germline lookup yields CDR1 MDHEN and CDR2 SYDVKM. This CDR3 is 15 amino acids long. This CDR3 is CASSLRTGGEDTQYF. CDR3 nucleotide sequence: TGTGCCAGCAGTTTACGAACAGGGGGCGAAGATACGCAGTATTTT.

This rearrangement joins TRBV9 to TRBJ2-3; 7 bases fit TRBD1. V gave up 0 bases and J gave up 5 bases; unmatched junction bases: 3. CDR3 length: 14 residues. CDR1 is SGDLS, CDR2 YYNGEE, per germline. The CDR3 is CASSVERGQDTQYF. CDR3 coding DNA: TGTGCCAGCAGCGTAGAGAGGGGGCAAGATACGCAGTATTTT.

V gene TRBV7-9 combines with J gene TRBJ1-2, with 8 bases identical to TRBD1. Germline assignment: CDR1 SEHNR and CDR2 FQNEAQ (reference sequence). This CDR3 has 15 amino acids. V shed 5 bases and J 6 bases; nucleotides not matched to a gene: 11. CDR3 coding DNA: TGTGCCAGCAGCCCAGAAGGCGCAGGGGGCAATGGCTACACCTTC. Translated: CASSPEGAGGNGYTF.

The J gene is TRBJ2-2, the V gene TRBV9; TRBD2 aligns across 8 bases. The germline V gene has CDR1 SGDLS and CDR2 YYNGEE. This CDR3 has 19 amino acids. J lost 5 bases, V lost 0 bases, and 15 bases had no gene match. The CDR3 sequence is CASSVARGRTSGRTGELFF. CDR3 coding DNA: TGTGCCAGCAGCGTAGCTCGAGGACGGACGAGCGGGAGAACCGGGGAGCTGTTTTTT.

This CDR3 reads CSVERGSYEQYF. DNA for the CDR3: TGCAGCGTTGAACGGGGGAGTTACGAGCAGTACTTC. V usage is TRBV29-1 and J usage is TRBJ2-7; a possible D gene is TRBD2 (6 bases). The germline CDR1 and CDR2 sequences are SQVTM and ANQGSEA. V lost 2 bases to trimming and J lost 4 bases, with 9 bases between them. The CDR3 loop spans 12 amino acids.

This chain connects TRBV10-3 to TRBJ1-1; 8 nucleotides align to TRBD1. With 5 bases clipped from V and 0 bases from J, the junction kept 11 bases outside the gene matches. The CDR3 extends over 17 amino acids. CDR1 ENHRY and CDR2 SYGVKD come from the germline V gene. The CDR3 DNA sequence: TGTGCCATCAGTATTAACCGCCCGGGACAGGTGAACACTGAAGCTTTCTTT. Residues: CAISINRPGQVNTEAFF.

CDR3 sequence reads: CASRSSGRAGNEQFF. DNA of the CDR3: TGTGCCAGCAGATCTAGCGGGAGGGCAGGCAATGAGCAGTTCTTC. The gene calls are TRBV28 and TRBJ2-1; 12 bases align to TRBD2. Germline-derived CDR1 and CDR2 are MDHEN and SYDVKM. CDR3 length: 15 amino acids. The V segment lost 6 bases and the J segment 6 bases; nucleotides outside the gene matches: 6.

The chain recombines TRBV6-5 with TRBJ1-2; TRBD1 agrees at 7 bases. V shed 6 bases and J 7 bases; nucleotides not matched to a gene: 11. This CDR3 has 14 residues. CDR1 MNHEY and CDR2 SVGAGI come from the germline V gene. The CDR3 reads CASRLLGQDGGYTF. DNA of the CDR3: TGTGCCAGCAGGCTCCTAGGACAGGACGGTGGCTACACCTTC.

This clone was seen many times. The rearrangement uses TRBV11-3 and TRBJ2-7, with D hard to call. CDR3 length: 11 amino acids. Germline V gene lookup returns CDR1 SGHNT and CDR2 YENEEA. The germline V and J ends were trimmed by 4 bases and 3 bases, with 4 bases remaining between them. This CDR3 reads CASSSLYEQYF. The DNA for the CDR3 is TGTGCCAGCAGCTCCCTCTACGAGCAGTACTTC.

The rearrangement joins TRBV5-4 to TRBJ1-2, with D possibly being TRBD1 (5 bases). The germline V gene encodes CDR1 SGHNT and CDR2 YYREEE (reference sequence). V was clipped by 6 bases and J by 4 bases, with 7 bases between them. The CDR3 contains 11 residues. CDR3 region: CASMGPYGYTF. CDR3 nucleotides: TGTGCCAGCATGGGGCCCTATGGCTACACCTTC.

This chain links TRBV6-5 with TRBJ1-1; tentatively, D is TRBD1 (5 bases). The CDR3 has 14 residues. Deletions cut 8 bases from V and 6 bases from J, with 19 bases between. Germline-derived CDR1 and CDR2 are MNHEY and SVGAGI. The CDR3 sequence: CASGGRTGLSEAFF. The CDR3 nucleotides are TGTGCCAGCGGAGGGCGGACGGGGCTTTCTGAAGCTTTCTTT.

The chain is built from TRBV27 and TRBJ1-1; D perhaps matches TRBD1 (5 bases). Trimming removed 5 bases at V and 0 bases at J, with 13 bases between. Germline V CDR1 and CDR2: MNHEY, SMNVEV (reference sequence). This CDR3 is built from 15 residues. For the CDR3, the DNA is TGTGCCAGCAGTCAATACACAGGTATGAACACTGAAGCTTTCTTT. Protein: CASSQYTGMNTEAFF.

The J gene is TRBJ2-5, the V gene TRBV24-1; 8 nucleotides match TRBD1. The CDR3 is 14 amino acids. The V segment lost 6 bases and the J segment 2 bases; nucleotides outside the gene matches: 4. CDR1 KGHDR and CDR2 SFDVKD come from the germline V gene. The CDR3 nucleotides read TGTGCCACCAGTACCCGGGACAGGCAAGAGACCCAGTACTTC. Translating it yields CATSTRDRQETQYF.

For the CDR3, the DNA is TGTGCCAGCAGCGTCGGACTAGCGGGATTAGAGACCACCGGGGAGCTGTTTTTT. Amino acid sequence: CASSVGLAGLETTGELFF. The V gene is TRBV9, the J gene TRBJ2-2; 12 nucleotides align to TRBD2. V lost 2 bases to trimming and J lost 4 bases; unmatched junction nucleotides: 9. Germline values: CDR1 SGDLS, CDR2 YYNGEE. This CDR3 is 18 amino acids long. Complete variable domain (other parts from reference TRBV9 and TRBJ2-2): DSGVTQTPKHLITATGQRVTLRCSPRSGDLSVYWYQQSLDQGLQFLIQYYNGEERAKGNILERFSAQQFPDLHSELNLSSLELGDSALYFCASSVGLAGLETTGELFFGEGSRLTVL.